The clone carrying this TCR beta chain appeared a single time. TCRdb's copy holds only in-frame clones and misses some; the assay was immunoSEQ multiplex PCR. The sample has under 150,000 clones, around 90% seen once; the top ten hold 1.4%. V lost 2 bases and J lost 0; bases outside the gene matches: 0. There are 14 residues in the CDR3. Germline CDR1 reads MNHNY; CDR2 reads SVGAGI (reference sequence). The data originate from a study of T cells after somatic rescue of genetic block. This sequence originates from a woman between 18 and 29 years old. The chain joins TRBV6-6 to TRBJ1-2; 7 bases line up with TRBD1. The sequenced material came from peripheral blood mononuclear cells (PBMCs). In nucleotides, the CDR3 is TGTGCCAGCAGTTACCAGGGGGCTAACTATGGCTACACCTTC. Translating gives CASSYQGANYGYTF.